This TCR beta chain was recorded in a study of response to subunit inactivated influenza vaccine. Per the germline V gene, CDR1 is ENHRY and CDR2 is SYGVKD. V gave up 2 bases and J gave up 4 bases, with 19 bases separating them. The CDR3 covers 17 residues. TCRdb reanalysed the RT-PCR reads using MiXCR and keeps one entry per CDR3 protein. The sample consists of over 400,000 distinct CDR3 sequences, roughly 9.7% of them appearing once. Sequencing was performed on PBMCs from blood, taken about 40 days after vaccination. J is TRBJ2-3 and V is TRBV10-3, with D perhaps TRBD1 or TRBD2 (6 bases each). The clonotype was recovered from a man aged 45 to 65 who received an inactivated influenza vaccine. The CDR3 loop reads CAISEPSGQGGSDTQYF. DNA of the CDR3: TGTGCCATCAGTGAGCCATCGGGACAAGGGGGGTCAGATACGCAGTATTTT.